This T cell receptor (beta chain) stems from a study of cytomegalovirus exposure and HLA in healthy donors (TCRdb year 2017). In the study overall: According to an earlier analysis of a few hundred of the donors, about 190 million T cells yielded 100 million or so unique TCR beta sequences and about 300 Gb of sequence data. An early release covering roughly 600 HLA-typed donors comprised about 300 gigabases of sequencing data and about 90 million unique TCR sequences. Among the roughly 400 genotyped donors, around 81% belonged to the genetic ancestry cluster associated with self-reported Caucasian donors. The study aimed to test whether cataloging public T cell receptors could reveal signatures of past pathogen exposure. The T cell repertoires of 700 or so subjects were profiled by immunosequencing and related to cytomegalovirus serostatus. Along with the roughly 710-subject first cohort, a separate validation cohort of over 90 different subjects was used. The study combined high-throughput TCR immunosequencing, statistical association of individual TCRs with disease status, and machine learning to predict cytomegalovirus infection status. In a later analysis, previously published TCR beta repertoires from about 640 donors were re-analyzed and high-resolution HLA genotyping was added so that TCR occurrence patterns could be studied. Rather than drawing on any new phenotypic data, the later analysis identified candidate immune exposures from TCR beta sequences and the way those sequences occurred across donors. In an earlier analysis of roughly 580 of the donors, high-throughput TCR beta sequencing was used to judge whether each TCR beta V gene segment behaved as functional or pseudogenic. Alongside the repertoire data, information on donor age, sex, ethnicity and CMV serostatus was compiled. In a later genetic analysis, genome-wide SNP genotypes for about three fifths of the roughly 670 donors were used, and that subset was treated as a discovery cohort. All discovery cohort repertoires had been generated using a single sequencing platform. Class I and class II HLA loci were covered by the typing at four-digit resolution. The number of typed donors differed by locus: about 620-630 for A, B, C, DRB1 and DQB1; roughly 510 for DQA1; approximately 600 for DPA1; and roughly 490 for DPB1. A handful of DR-DQ haplotypes were treated as single units for association and clustering because of strong linkage in the cohort. On average, 235,054 unique TCR beta nucleotide sequences were sequenced per donor among 350 to 400 genotyped donors of the cohort, with roughly 18% of those sequences being non-productive. What the research found in general, with its limitations: Because HLA typing was unavailable for some donors at each locus, only the typed subset was used in association tests. The classifier was reported to diagnose cytomegalovirus status with high specificity and sensitivity in both the original and validation cohorts. Over 15 rarely observed V segments, including chromosome 9 orphons, were excluded from the earlier analysis of a few hundred of the donors because counts were too low. Linkage disequilibrium might explain the correlated functional status among segregating V segments, but an unknown experimental factor could not be excluded. In this cohort, only TCR beta chains were sequenced, and detectable features were limited by the absence of alpha or paired-chain data. In vitro tests confirmed that a few of the cytomegalovirus-associated TCR beta chains recognize cytomegalovirus antigens. Compared with equally common non-associated chains, HLA-associated TCR beta chains in a later analysis were more clonally expanded and had lower generation probabilities. Assigning TCR associations to individual alleles was difficult when HLA alleles, especially DR and DQ, strongly co-occurred. CMV serostatus was the only immune exposure information available for the cohort. A total of about 150 TCR beta chains were listed by the study as associated with cytomegalovirus. A further reported finding was that TCR beta sequences accurately predicted the HLA-A and HLA-B alleles for most subjects in the first cohort. According to a later analysis, TCR association rates differed among HLA loci, with DRB1 alleles showing the most associated TCRs and HLA-C alleles showing the fewest. The 87-base-pair reads could not distinguish some IMGT-functional V segments, including TRBV6-2 and TRBV6-3, so those segments were excluded. In an earlier analysis of several hundred of the donors, most TCR beta V segments were observed in productive rearrangements about 87% or about 30% of the time, broadly matching IMGT annotations. A cluster of highly shared sequence variants was judged likely to represent a technical artifact of the sequencing pipeline. A later genetic analysis associated a missense DCLRE1C variant with V-gene and J-gene trimming of TCR beta chains, and an independent cohort replicated the association. Several of the top co-occurrence clusters appeared to be linked to parvovirus B19, influenza, CMV and Epstein-Barr virus, according to a later analysis. Most TCR sequences were observed very rarely across donors, whereas some public TCRs were present in many individuals. The presence/absence analyses assumed that sequencing depth was roughly uniform across donors, and that assumption may not be true. The authors suggested that the approach could potentially be extended to other disease states and immunological phenotypes. Specific HLA alleles were associated with 16,951 TCR beta sequences at a false discovery rate of 0.05 in a later analysis. Compared with the approximately 670-donor mean, donors in an Asian-associated ancestry cluster had fewer N-insertions in productive TCRs, according to a later genetic analysis. In a later analysis, most CMV-associated TCR beta chains were found to appear HLA-restricted, with HLA associations seemingly driven largely by CMV exposure.

As regards this clone: It has no known antigen specificity. It has no much larger one-base neighbor in the sample; base qualities were not kept.

Trimming removed 3 bases from V and 6 bases from J, leaving 14 bases between the germline ends. The cysteine opens and the phenylalanine closes a CDR3 of 15 amino acids. Only CDR3 DNA is held: 45 bases, read in frame from base 1. Based on the germline V gene, the CDR1 and CDR2 sequences are KGHSH and LQKENI. The cohort consisted of 600 or so healthy bone marrow donors. Cohort members were all nominally healthy when sampled, although unrecorded immune exposures were likely present. The donor was CMV seronegative and belonged to the group of several hundred seronegative cohort members. A peripheral blood sample was collected from each donor, and TCR beta sequencing was performed on peripheral blood mononuclear cells. Genomic DNA extraction from the blood cell samples was performed with the Qiagen DNeasy Blood Extraction Kit. Library method: the immunoSEQ multiplex PCR assay. For the multiplex PCR, a mixture combining 60 forward primers for TCR Vbeta segments and 13 reverse primers for TCR Jbeta segments was used. Amplification of the CDR3 region of rearranged TCR beta genes was performed with a multiplex PCR assay on genomic DNA. Amplified TCR beta libraries were sequenced as 87-base-pair reads on the Illumina HiSeq System. From the authors' description of their analysis: A later analysis counted about 80 million unique TCR beta chains across the 666 repertoires, and some 11 million of these chains were shared by at least two donors. Raw reads were error-corrected and collapsed into unique sequences by a nearest-neighbor algorithm in which closely related sequences were merged to remove PCR and sequencing errors. V, D and J gene segments were assigned by aligning CDR3 sequences to IMGT reference sequences. For a sequence to be retained, a match of at least six nucleotides was required to both a V gene segment and a J gene segment. A rearrangement counted as productive if the CDR3 had no stop codons and remained in frame with V and J, and every other rearrangement counted as non-productive. CDR3 was defined according to IMGT convention as the region running from the second conserved V-encoded cysteine to the conserved J-encoded phenylalanine. In an earlier analysis of just under 600 of the donors, sequences lacking an unambiguous match to a single V gene segment were excluded. An earlier analysis of 587 of the donors classified V segments as functional when productive rearrangements were above 56.7% and as segregating when the standard deviation between donors was above 5%. A statistical classification framework was built for diagnosing cytomegalovirus status from the catalog of TCR beta chain sequences. In a later analysis, V and J genes were assigned by comparing TCR nucleotide sequences against IMGT/GENE-DB human TR gene sequences. The TCRdist pipeline was used in a later analysis to assign CDR3 sequences and most-parsimonious VDJ recombination scenarios. In a later analysis, every TCR beta chain was defined by the combination of its CDR3 amino acid sequence and its V-gene family, and reads without a unique V-gene family were dropped. As a way to deal with suspected cross-contamination and a sequencing artifact, a later analysis dropped 450 to 700 nucleotide sequences that were highly shared and had low generation probability. For each public chain, a later analysis derived a clonal expansion index from normalized ranks of inferred template counts within each repertoire. A later analysis computed generation probabilities with a VDJ recombination model fitted to out-of-frame rearrangements, and checked the results against IGoR. In a later analysis, TCR-TCR, TCR-HLA and TCR-CMV co-occurrence was scored with hypergeometric tests, and a repertoire-size bias correction was applied to TCR pairs. A later analysis estimated false discovery rates by permuting HLA or CMV assignments 20 times. A later analysis grouped co-occurring TCRs with DBSCAN, adding TCRdist sequence similarity when clustering within HLA-allele-positive subsets. Co-occurrence clustering excluded repertoires with fewer than 30,000 or more than 120,000 public chains, plus five with anomalous nucleotide sharing. TCRdb took this table from immuneACCESS and kept in-frame rearrangements with V and J called. Such tables lack part of the clones; where checked against another copy, unresolved V genes explain under half of the gap, and the rest is unexplained. V, J and clone size are those of that table, while D and trimming were read from the DNA. Here the sample has some 200,000 clones; approximately 80% occur a single time. 0.71% of the sample comes from the top ten.

The receptor was isolated from a boy aged 2 to 10 in good health and CMV-seronegative. Sequenced material: PBMCs. The sequence joins TRBV18 to TRBJ2-2; no D gene is confidently identified. The CDR3 protein: CASSPLVSSSGELFF. The DNA sequence follows: TGTGCCAGCTCACCCCTAGTATCTTCTTCCGGGGAGCTGTTTTTT.